This T cell receptor beta chain appears in the sequencing data of a study of response to subunit inactivated influenza vaccine. The trim removed 7 bases at V and 7 bases at J, leaving 12 bases unmatched. This CDR3 contains 14 residues. Per germline, CDR1 MNHEY and CDR2 SVGEGT. This clonotype appeared many times. TCRdb reprocessed the RT-PCR reads via MiXCR and lists one record per CDR3 protein. Among more than 450,000 distinct CDR3 sequences listed, roughly 8.2% were seen once. This TCR was recovered from a man between 50 and 70 years old who received an inactivated influenza vaccine. The material was PBMCs from blood, obtained less than 25 months after vaccination. The V gene is TRBV6-2 or TRBV6-3, the J gene TRBJ2-5; 7 bases map to TRBD2. CDR3 sequence: CASTNGGGLGTQYF. The CDR3 coding sequence is TGTGCCAGCACCAACGGCGGGGGTTTAGGGACCCAGTACTTC.